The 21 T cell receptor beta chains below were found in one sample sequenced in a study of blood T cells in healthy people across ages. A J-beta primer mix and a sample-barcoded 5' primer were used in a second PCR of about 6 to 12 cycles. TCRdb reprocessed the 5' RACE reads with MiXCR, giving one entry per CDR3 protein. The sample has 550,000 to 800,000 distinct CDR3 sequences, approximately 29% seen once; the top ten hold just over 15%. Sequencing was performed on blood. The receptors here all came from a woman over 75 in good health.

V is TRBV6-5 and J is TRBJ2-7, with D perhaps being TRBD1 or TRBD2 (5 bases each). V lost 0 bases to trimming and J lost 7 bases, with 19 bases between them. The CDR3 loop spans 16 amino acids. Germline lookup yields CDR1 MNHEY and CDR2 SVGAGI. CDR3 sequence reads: CASSYSMSLAGREQYF. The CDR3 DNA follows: TGTGCCAGCAGTTACTCGATGAGTCTGGCAGGGAGAGAGCAGTACTTC.

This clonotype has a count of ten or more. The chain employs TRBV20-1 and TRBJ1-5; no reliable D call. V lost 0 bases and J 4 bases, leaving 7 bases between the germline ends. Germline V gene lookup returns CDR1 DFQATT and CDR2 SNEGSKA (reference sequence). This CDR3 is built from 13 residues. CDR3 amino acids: CSAREDGNQPQHF. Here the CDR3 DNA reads TGCAGTGCTAGAGAGGACGGGAATCAGCCCCAGCATTTT.

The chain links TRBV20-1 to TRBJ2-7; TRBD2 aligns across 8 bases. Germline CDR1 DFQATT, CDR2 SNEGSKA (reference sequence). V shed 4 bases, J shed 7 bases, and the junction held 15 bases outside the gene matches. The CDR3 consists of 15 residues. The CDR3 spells CSAKSLAGSYNEQYF. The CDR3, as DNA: TGCAGTGCTAAGAGTTTAGCGGGATCCTACAATGAGCAGTACTTC.

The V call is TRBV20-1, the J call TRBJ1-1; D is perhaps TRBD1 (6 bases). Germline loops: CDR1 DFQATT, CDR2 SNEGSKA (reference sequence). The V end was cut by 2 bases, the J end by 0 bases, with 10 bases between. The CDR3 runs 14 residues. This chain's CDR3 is CSARLQGLNTEAFF. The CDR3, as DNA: TGCAGTGCTAGACTACAGGGTCTGAACACTGAAGCTTTCTTT.

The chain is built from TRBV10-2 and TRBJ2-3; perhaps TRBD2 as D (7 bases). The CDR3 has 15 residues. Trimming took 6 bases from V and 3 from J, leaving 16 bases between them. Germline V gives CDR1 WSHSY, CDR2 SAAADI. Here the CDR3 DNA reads TGCGCCAGCAGACTGGCCGGGGGGCGTACAGATACGCAGTATTTT. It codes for CASRLAGGRTDTQYF.

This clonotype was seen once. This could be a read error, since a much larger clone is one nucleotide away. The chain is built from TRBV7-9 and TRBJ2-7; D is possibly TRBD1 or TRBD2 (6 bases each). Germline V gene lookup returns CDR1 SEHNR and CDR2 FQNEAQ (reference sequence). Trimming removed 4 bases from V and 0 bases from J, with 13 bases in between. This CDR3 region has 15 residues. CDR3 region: CASSWGATTSYEQYF. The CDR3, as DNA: TGTGCCAGCAGCTGGGGGGCTACCACCTCCTACGAGCAGTACTTC.

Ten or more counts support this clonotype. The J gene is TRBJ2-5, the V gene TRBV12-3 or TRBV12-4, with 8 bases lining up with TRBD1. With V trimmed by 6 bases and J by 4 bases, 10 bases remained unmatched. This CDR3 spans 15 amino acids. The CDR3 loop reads CASRHPRGPGETQYF. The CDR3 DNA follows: TGTGCCAGCAGACACCCCAGGGGGCCGGGAGAGACCCAGTACTTC.

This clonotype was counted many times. The CDR3 DNA reads TGTGCCAGCAGTACCGGACAGGGGAAGACCCAGTACTTC. Translation: CASSTGQGKTQYF. The J gene is TRBJ2-5, the V gene TRBV7-2, with TRBD1 matching 9 bases. J lost 6 bases, V lost 6 bases, and 5 bases had no gene match. The CDR3 loop spans 13 amino acids. The V gene's germline CDR1 is SGHTA and CDR2 FQGNSA.

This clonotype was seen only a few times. CDR3 sequence reads: CASSFGGAANTEAFF. In nucleotides, the CDR3 is TGTGCCAGCAGCTTCGGGGGGGCAGCAAACACTGAAGCTTTCTTT. V and J are TRBV7-9 and TRBJ1-1; D is perhaps TRBD1 (6 bases). The germline V gene has CDR1 SEHNR and CDR2 FQNEAQ (reference sequence). This CDR3 has 15 residues. V shed 3 bases and J shed 2 bases, with 13 bases lying between them.

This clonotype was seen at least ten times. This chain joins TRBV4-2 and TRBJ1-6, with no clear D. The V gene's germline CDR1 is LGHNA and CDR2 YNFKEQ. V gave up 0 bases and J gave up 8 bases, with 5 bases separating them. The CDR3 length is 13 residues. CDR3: CASSQEMHSPLHF. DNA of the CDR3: TGTGCCAGCAGCCAAGAAATGCATTCACCCCTCCACTTT.

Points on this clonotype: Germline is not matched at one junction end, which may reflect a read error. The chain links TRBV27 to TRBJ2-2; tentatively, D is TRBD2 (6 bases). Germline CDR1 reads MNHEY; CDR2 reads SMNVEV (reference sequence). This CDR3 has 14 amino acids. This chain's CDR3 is CVSRTGGGTGELFF. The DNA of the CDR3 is TGTGTCAGCCGGACCGGGGGTGGGACCGGGGAGCTGTTTTTT.

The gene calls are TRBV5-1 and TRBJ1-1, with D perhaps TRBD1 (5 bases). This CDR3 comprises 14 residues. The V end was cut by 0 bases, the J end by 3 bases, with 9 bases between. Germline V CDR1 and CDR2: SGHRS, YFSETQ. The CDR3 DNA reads TGCGCCAGCAGCTTGGGACAGATATACACTGAAGCTTTCTTT. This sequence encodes CASSLGQIYTEAFF.

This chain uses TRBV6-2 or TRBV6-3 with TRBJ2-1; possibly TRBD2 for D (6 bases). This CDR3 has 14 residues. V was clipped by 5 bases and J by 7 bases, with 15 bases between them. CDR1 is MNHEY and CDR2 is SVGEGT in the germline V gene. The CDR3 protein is CASSGRDGGNEQFF. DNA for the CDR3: TGTGCCAGCAGTGGCCGGGATGGGGGGAATGAGCAGTTCTTC.

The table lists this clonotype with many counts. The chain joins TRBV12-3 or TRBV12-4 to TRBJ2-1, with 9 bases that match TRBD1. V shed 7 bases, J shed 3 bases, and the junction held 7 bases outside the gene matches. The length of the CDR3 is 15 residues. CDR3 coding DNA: TGTGCCAGCAACGGGGGACAGGGCGGCTACAATGAGCAGTTCTTC. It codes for CASNGGQGGYNEQFF.

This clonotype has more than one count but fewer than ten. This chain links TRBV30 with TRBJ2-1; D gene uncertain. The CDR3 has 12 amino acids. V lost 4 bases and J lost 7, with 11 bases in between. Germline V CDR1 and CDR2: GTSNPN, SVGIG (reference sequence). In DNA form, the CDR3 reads TGTGCCTGGACTAGTGGTCAGAATGAGCAGTTCTTC. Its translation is CAWTSGQNEQFF.

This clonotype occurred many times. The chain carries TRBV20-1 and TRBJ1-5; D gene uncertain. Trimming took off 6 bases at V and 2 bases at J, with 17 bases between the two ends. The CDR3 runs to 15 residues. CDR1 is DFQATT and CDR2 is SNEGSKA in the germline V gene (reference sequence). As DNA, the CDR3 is TGCAGTGCGGAGGACGGCGGTAGGGGCAATCAGCCCCAGCATTTT. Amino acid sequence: CSAEDGGRGNQPQHF.

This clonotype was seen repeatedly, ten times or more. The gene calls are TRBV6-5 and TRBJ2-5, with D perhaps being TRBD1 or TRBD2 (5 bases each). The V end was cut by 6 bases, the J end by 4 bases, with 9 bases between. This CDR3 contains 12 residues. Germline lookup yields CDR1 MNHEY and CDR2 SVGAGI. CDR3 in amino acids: CASRGVGETQYF. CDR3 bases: TGTGCCAGCAGGGGGGTTGGAGAGACCCAGTACTTC.

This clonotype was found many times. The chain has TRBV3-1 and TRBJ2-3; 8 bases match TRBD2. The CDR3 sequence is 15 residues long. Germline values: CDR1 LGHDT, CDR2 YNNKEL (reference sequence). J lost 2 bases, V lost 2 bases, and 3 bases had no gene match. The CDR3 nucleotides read TGTGCCAGCAGCCAATCGGGGGGGCACACAGATACGCAGTATTTT. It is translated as CASSQSGGHTDTQYF.

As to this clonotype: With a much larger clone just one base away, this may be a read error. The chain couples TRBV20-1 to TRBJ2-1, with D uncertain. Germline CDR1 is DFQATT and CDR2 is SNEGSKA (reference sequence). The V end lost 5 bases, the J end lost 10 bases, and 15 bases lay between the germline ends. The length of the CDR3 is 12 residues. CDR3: CSAGPFPLEQFF. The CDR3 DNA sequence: TGCAGTGCTGGGCCCTTTCCCCTCGAGCAGTTCTTC.

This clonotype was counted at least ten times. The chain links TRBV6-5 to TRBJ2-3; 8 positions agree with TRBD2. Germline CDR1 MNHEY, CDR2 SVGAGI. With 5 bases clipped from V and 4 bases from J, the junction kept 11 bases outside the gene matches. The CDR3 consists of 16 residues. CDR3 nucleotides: TGTGCCAGCAGTCACCTTAAGGCGGGGGGCGCAGATACGCAGTATTTT. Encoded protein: CASSHLKAGGADTQYF.

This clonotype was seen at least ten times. CDR3 in DNA: TGTGCCAGCAGTTTGAACAGGGCCATCCAAGAGACCCAGTACTTC. Translation: CASSLNRAIQETQYF. The genes are TRBV27 and TRBJ2-5; a weak D match, TRBD1 (6 bases). The germline V gene encodes CDR1 MNHEY and CDR2 SMNVEV (reference sequence). Trimming removed 3 bases at V and 1 base at J, with 12 bases between. This CDR3 has 15 residues.